This record concerns one T cell receptor beta chain sequence. The CDR3 has 13 residues. From germline, CDR1 is LNHNV and CDR2 YYDKDF (reference sequence). The V gene lost 0 bases and the J gene lost 5 bases, with 4 bases spanning the gap. In TCRdb, the RT-PCR reads were re-called with MiXCR into one record per CDR3 protein. The sample carries about 190,000 distinct CDR3 sequences, about an eighth recorded once. This entry comes from a study of response to subunit inactivated influenza vaccine. Sequencing was performed on CD8+ T cells sorted from PBMCs, taken roughly 5 days after vaccination. The clonotype was recovered from a man between 50 and 59 years old who received an inactivated influenza vaccine. The V gene is TRBV15, the J gene TRBJ2-2; no clear D gene. The CDR3 is CATSREKTGELFF. CDR3 DNA sequence: TGTGCCACCAGCAGAGAAAAAACCGGGGAGCTGTTTTTT.